This is a list of T cell receptor beta chains from one sample in a study of OX40 agonist ivuxolimab in advanced cancers. Produced via immunoSEQ multiplex PCR; TCRdb's table is partial and in-frame only. Altogether some 25,000 clones are present, roughly 79% being singletons, with the ten largest covering about 25%. Sequenced here: CD4+ or CD8+ T cells sorted from blood, sampled in a trial of the OX40 agonist ivuxolimab. These receptors were obtained from an adult with an advanced solid tumor such as melanoma, head and neck, liver or kidney cancer. CDR3s include the opening cysteine and the closing phenylalanine or tryptophan. D genes are given only for firm matches. Expanded clones get a size class; other rows say once, few or many, or leave the size out.

abundance | d_gene | j_gene | v_gene | CDR3aa | CDR3nt
- | - | TRBJ2-6 | TRBV10-3 | CAGSDSNSGANVLTF | TGTGCCGGGTCGGACAGCAACTCTGGGGCCAACGTCCTGACTTTC
few | - | TRBJ2-2 | TRBV25-1 | CASSESNLDTGELFF | TGTGCCAGCAGTGAATCCAACTTAGACACCGGGGAGCTGTTTTTT
- | - | TRBJ2-1 | TRBV27 | CASSLQGTYNEQFF | TGTGCCAGCAGTTTACAGGGAACCTACAATGAGCAGTTCTTC
once | - | TRBJ2-1 | TRBV10-3 | CAISEPEEVREQFF | TGTGCCATCAGTGAGCCCGAAGAAGTAAGGGAGCAGTTCTTC
- | - | TRBJ2-3 | TRBV30 | CAWTRASTDTQYF | TGTGCCTGGACCAGGGCAAGCACAGATACGCAGTATTTT
once | - | TRBJ2-2 | TRBV6-4 | CASSEGRDTGELFF | TGTGCCAGCAGTGAGGGGCGTGACACCGGGGAGCTGTTTTTT
medium-sized | - | TRBJ2-5 | TRBV18 | CASSWTRGWAQYF | TGTGCCAGCTCATGGACTCGGGGGTGGGCCCAGTACTTC
- | - | TRBJ2-1 | TRBV7-9 | CASSFSPMSEQFF | TGTGCCAGCAGCTTTTCCCCGATGAGTGAGCAGTTCTTC
few | - | TRBJ2-7 | TRBV7-9 | CASEGINYEQYF | TGTGCCAGCGAGGGAATCAACTACGAGCAGTACTTC
- | TRBD1 | TRBJ1-2 | TRBV27 | CASRRGQLNYGYTF | TGTGCCAGCAGAAGGGGGCAGCTCAACTATGGCTACACCTTC
- | TRBD1 | TRBJ1-6 | TRBV6-1 | CASNWDRAYNSPLHF | TGTGCCAGCAATTGGGACAGGGCTTATAATTCACCCCTCCACTTT
- | - | TRBJ1-6 | TRBV19 | CASSIDANSPLHF | TGTGCCAGTAGTATAGATGCCAATTCACCCCTCCACTTT
- | TRBD2 | TRBJ2-1 | TRBV5-4 | CASSVLAGGPYNEQFF | TGTGCCAGCAGCGTTTTAGCGGGAGGGCCCTACAATGAGCAGTTCTTC
- | - | TRBJ2-5 | TRBV10-3 | CAISESWSQETQYF | TGTGCCATCAGTGAGTCGTGGAGCCAAGAGACCCAGTACTTC
- | TRBD2 | TRBJ2-1 | TRBV13 | CASSLIAAGKNEQFF | TGTGCCAGCAGCTTAATAGCAGCGGGGAAAAATGAGCAGTTCTTC
- | - | TRBJ2-7 | TRBV2 | CASNPYYEQYF | TGTGCCAGCAACCCGTACTACGAGCAGTACTTC
hyperexpanded | - | TRBJ1-2 | TRBV27 | CASSISPPGLYGYTF | TGTGCCAGCAGTATCAGTCCTCCAGGGTTGTATGGCTACACCTTC